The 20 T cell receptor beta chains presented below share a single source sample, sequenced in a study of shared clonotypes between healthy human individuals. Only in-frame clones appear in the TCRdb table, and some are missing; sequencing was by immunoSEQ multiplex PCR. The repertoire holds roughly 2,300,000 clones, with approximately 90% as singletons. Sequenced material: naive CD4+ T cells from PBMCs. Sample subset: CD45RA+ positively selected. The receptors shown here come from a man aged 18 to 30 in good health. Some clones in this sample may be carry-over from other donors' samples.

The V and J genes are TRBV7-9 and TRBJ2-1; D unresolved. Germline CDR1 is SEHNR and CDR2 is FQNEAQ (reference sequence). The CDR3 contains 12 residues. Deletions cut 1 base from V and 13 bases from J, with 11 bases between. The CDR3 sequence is CASSLVSRSQFF. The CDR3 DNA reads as TGTGCCAGCAGCTTAGTTTCTCGATCCCAGTTCTTC.

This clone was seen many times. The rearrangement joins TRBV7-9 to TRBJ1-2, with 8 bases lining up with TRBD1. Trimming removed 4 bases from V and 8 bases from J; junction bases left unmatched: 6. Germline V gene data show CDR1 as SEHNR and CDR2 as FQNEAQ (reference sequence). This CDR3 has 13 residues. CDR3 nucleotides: TGTGCCAGCAGCTCTATCGGGACAGGCGGCTACACCTTC. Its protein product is CASSSIGTGGYTF.

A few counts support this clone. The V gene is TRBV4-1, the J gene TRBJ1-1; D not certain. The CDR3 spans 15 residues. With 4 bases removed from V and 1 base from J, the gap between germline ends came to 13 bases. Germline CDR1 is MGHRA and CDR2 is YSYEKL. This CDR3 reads CASSPREGGNTEAFF. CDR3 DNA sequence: TGCGCCAGCAGCCCTAGGGAAGGTGGGAACACTGAAGCTTTCTTT.

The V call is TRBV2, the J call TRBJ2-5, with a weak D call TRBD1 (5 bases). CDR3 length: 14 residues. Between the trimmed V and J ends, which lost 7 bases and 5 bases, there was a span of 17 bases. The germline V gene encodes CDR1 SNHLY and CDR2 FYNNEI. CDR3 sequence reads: CASNEALRGETQYF. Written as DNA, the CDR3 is TGTGCCAGCAATGAGGCCCTAAGGGGTGAGACCCAGTACTTC. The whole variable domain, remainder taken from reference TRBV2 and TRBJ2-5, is EPEVTQTPSHQVTQMGQEVILRCVPISNHLYFYWYRQILGQKVEFLVSFYNNEISEKSEIFDDQFSVERPDGSNFTLKIRSTKLEDSAMYFCASNEALRGETQYFGPGTRLLVL.

This chain's CDR3 is CAVGAGGIPYEQYF. For the CDR3, the DNA is TGTGCCGTGGGAGCGGGAGGAATCCCCTACGAGCAGTACTTC. The chain couples TRBV10-3 to TRBJ2-7, with 9 bases matching TRBD2. In germline, CDR1 is ENHRY, CDR2 SYGVKD. V was clipped by 11 bases and J by 2 bases; unmatched bases: 10. The CDR3 is made up of 14 amino acids.

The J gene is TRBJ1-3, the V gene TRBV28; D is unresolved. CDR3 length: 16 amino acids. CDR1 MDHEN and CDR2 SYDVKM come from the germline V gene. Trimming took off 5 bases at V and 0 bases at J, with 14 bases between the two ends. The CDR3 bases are TGTGCCAGCAGTCTCCCATTGTCAAGCTCTGGAAACACCATATATTTT. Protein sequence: CASSLPLSSSGNTIYF.

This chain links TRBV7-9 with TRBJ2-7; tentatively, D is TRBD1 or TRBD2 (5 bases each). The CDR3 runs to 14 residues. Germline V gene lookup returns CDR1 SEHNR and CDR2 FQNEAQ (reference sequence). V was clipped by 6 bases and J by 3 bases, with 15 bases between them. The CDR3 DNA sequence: TGTGCCAGCAGAAGAAGTGGGACGGGCTACGAGCAGTACTTC. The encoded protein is CASRRSGTGYEQYF.

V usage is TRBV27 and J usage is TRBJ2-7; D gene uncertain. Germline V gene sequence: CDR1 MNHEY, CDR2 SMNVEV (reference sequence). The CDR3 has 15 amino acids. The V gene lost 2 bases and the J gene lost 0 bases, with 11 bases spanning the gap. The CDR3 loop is CASSLRTTISYEQYF. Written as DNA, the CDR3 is TGTGCCAGCAGTTTAAGAACTACAATCTCCTACGAGCAGTACTTC.

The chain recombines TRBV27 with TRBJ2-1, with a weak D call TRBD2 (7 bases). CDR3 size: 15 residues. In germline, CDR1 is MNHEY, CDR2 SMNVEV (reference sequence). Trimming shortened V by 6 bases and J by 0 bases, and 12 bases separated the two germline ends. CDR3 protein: CASRGGGGSYNEQFF. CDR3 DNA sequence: TGTGCCAGCAGGGGGGGAGGGGGCTCCTACAATGAGCAGTTCTTC.

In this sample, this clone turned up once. This chain's CDR3 is CASSVGTFTGELFF. The CDR3 bases are TGCGCCAGCAGCGTTGGGACCTTCACCGGGGAGCTGTTTTTT. V usage is TRBV5-1 and J usage is TRBJ2-2; the D gene could be TRBD1 or TRBD2 (5 bases each). The germline V gene encodes CDR1 SGHRS and CDR2 YFSETQ. The CDR3 totals 14 residues. Trimming stripped 4 bases from V and 4 bases from J, with 11 bases between.

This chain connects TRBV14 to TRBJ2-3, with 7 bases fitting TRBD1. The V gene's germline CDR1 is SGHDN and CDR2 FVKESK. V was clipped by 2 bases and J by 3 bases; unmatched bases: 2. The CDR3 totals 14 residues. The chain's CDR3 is CASSQLQGTDTQYF. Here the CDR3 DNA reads TGTGCCAGCAGCCAATTACAGGGGACAGATACGCAGTATTTT.

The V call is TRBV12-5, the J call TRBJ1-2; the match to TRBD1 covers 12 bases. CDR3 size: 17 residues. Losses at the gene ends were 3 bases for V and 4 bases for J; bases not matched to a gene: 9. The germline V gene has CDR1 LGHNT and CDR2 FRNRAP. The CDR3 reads CASGFGSGTGGGYGYTF. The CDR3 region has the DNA TGTGCTAGTGGTTTTGGGTCCGGGACAGGGGGCGGCTATGGCTACACCTTC.

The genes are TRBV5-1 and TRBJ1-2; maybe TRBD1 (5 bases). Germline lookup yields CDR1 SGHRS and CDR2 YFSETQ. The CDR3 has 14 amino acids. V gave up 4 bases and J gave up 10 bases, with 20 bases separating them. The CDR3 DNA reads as TGCGCCAGCAGCCAGCGGGGCAGGGAAGCAGACTACACCTTC. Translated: CASSQRGREADYTF.

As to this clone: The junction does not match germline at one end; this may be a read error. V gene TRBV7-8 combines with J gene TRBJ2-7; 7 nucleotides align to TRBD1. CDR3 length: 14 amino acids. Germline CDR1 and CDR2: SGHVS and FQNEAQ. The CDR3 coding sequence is TGTGCCAGCAGCGCCCGCCACCTTACAGGGGTTACGGACTTC. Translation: CASSARHLTGVTDF.

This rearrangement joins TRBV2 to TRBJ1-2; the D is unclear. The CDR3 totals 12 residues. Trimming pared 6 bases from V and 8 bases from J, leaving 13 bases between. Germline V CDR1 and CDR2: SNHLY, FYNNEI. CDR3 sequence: CASRDLSRGYTF. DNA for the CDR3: TGTGCCAGCAGGGACCTATCGAGGGGCTACACCTTC.

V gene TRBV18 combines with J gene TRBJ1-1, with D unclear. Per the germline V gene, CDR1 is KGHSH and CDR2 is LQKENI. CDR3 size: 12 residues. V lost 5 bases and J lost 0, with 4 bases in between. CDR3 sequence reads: CASSIMNTEAFF. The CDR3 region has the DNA TGTGCCAGCTCAATCATGAACACTGAAGCTTTCTTT.

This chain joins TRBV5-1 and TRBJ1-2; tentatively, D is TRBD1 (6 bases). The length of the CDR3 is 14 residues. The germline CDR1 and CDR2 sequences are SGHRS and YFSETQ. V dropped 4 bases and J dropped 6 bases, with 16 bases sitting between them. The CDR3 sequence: CASSPGTLWDGYTF. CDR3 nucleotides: TGCGCCAGCAGCCCCGGGACACTCTGGGATGGCTACACCTTC.

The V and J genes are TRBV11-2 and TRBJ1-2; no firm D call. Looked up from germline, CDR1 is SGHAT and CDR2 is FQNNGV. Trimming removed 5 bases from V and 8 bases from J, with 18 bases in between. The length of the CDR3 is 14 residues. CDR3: CASSPPPGVSGYTF. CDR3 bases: TGTGCCAGCAGCCCCCCCCCTGGGGTGTCGGGCTACACCTTC.

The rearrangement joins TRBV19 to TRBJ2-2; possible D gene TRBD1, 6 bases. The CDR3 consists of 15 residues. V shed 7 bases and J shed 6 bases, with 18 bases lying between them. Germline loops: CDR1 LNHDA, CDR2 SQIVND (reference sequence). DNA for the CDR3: TGTGCCAGTAATCGTACAGGGAAATGGCCCGGGGAGCTGTTTTTT. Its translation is CASNRTGKWPGELFF.

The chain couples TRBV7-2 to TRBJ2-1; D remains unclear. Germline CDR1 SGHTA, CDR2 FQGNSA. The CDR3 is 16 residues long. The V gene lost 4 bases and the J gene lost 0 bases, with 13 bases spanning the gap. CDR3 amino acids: CASSSYGLSSYNEQFF. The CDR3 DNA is TGTGCCAGCAGCTCCTATGGGTTGAGCTCCTACAATGAGCAGTTCTTC.